The rows below give T cell receptor beta chains drawn from one sample of a study of shared clonotypes between healthy human individuals. Sequencing was performed with immunoSEQ multiplex PCR; in TCRdb, only in-frame clones are kept and a portion is missing. The sample lists over 1.4 million clones, over 95% seen once, with 0.95% to 1.5% in the top ten. Sequencing was carried out using naive CD4+ T cells sorted from blood. Receptors were obtained from a man aged 25-45 years in good health. The CDR3 runs from the conserved cysteine through the conserved F or W. D genes are given only for firm matches. Clone size, where shown, is once, few, many, or a class for clones that have expanded.

J	D	size	V	CDR3	DNA
TRBJ2-7	.	once	TRBV14	CASSRVGGLGYYEQYF	TGTGCCAGCAGCCGAGTCGGGGGCCTAGGCTACTACGAGCAGTACTTC
TRBJ2-7	.	.	TRBV28	CASTSARQSFYEQYF	TGTGCCAGCACCTCCGCGCGTCAGTCTTTCTACGAGCAGTACTTC
TRBJ1-2	.	.	TRBV15	CATTPRPGYGYTF	TGTGCCACCACCCCCCGCCCCGGCTATGGCTACACCTTC
TRBJ2-7	.	.	TRBV6-1	CASSETGQRTYEQYF	TGTGCCAGCAGTGAAACAGGACAGAGAACCTACGAGCAGTACTTC
TRBJ2-7	TRBD2	.	TRBV9	CASSASGTSVEQYF	TGTGCCAGCAGCGCTTCCGGGACTAGCGTCGAGCAGTACTTC
TRBJ2-3	TRBD2	once	TRBV18	CASSPRTITSREGATDTQYF	TGTGCCAGCTCACCGCGAACGATAACTAGCCGGGAGGGCGCAACAGATACGCAGTATTTT
TRBJ2-7	TRBD2	once	TRBV19	CASSPSSGGPYEQYF	TGTGCCAGTAGTCCCTCTAGCGGGGGACCCTACGAGCAGTACTTC
TRBJ2-5	TRBD1	once	TRBV11-2	CASSLGGRGQETQYF	TGTGCCAGCAGCTTAGGCGGAAGGGGGCAGGAGACCCAGTACTTC
TRBJ1-5	.	.	TRBV19	CASSTARTENQPQHF	TGTGCCAGTAGTACGGCGAGGACCGAGAATCAGCCCCAGCATTTT
TRBJ1-4	.	.	TRBV6-1	CASSEAPGGTLNEKLFF	TGTGCCAGCAGTGAAGCACCCGGCGGGACCCTAAATGAAAAACTGTTTTTT
TRBJ2-1	.	.	TRBV7-9	CASSPFRDNDDEQFF	TGTGCCAGCAGCCCCTTTAGAGACAATGATGATGAGCAGTTCTTC
TRBJ2-5	.	.	TRBV20-1	CSARVRETQYF	TGCAGTGCTAGGGTCCGGGAGACCCAGTACTTC
TRBJ2-5	TRBD2	.	TRBV5-6	CASSPRLAGKETQYF	TGTGCCAGCAGCCCGAGACTAGCGGGAAAAGAGACCCAGTACTTC
TRBJ1-2	.	few	TRBV12-2	CASRPGQGRYGYTF	TGTGCAAGTCGCCCCGGACAGGGACGCTATGGCTACACCTTC
TRBJ1-5	.	.	TRBV5-1	CASSPGQRDQPQHF	TGCGCCAGCAGCCCCGGACAGCGAGATCAGCCCCAGCATTTT
TRBJ2-1	.	once	TRBV18	CASSPPTYNEQFF	TGTGCCAGCTCACCACCGACTTATAATGAGCAGTTCTTC
TRBJ2-7	TRBD2	.	TRBV11-3	CASISGSYEQYF	TGTGCCAGCATCAGCGGGAGTTACGAGCAGTACTTC
TRBJ2-7	.	.	TRBV28	CASSLRPAGIEQYF	TGTGCCAGCAGTTTACGGCCGGCAGGGATTGAGCAGTACTTC
TRBJ1-2	TRBD1	.	TRBV28	CASSGTALLNYGYTF	TGTGCCAGCAGCGGGACAGCTCTCCTGAACTATGGCTACACCTTC